This TCR beta chain was recorded in a study of T cell responses to AZD1222 COVID-19 vaccine (dated by TCRdb to the early 2020s). In terms of the full investigation: AZD1222 recipients with second doses at about 4 weeks or about 12 weeks were pooled, because spike-specific TCR depth and breadth did not differ between schedules. A total of roughly 240 trial participants underwent TCR sequencing, of whom around 200 received two doses of AZD1222 and some 26 received two doses of the MenACWY control vaccine. Trial participants were enrolled by age into subgroups of 18-55, 56-69 and 70-plus years, and roughly 150, 30 and 60 TCR-sequenced participants, respectively, were included in these subgroups.

On the study overall, not on this receptor specifically: The whole spike protein was spanned by vaccine-associated CD4 TCRs, and dominant responses were seen in regions 160-218 and 743-854. Participants were mostly white British, with more females than males. The authors suggested clonal diversity may have been underestimated. In the small 56-69-year group, the increase in depth fell short of significance, most likely because of low power. After two AZD1222 doses, both the breadth and the depth of spike-specific TCRs were significantly higher than at day 0 and than in MenACWY recipients. Conclusions about previously exposed vaccinees are limited, since just a handful of AZD1222 recipients were seropositive for SARS-CoV-2 at baseline. Because no samples from the day 14 peak response were available, repertoires could be characterized only after the peak T cell response. Nearly half of unique spike-specific TCRs reportedly recognized epitopes outside regions mutated in the B.1.351 and B.1.1.7 variants.

From a lookup of the germline V gene, CDR1 and CDR2 are ENHRY and SYGVKD. The CDR3 runs 15 amino acids, cysteine and phenylalanine included. Here the CDR3 DNA is all that survives: 45 bases in frame from base 1. For this chain, trimming is 1 base at the V end and 10 bases at the J end, and the number of junction bases without a gene match is 11. The CDR3 regions of human TCRbeta chains were analyzed by immunosequencing. Regarding the original processing steps: Repertoire TCRs were checked for matches against a reference library of SARS-CoV-2-specific TCRs that had been generated using the MIRA antigen-specificity platform. Breadth was defined as the fraction of unique TCRs that were SARS-CoV-2-associated, and depth was defined as the fraction of total T cells that were SARS-CoV-2-associated. Each spike-specific TCR was assigned to its reactive spike region and to a CD4 or CD8 class using the MIRA data. Log10-transformed breadth and depth values were compared by one-way ANOVA with Sidak's multiple comparisons tests. TCRdb took over this immuneACCESS table, retaining in-frame rearrangements with V and J assigned. Such tables are incomplete; in checked studies, under half of the missing clones stem from an unresolved V gene, and the remainder is unexplained. V and J calls and clone size follow that table, whereas D and trimming were derived from the DNA. The sample table shows about 120,000 clones, and over 75% are seen once. Of the sample, roughly 1.1% falls within the top ten clones.

The sample's time point, from its label and the paper: baseline before first vaccination. The vaccinee samples were drawn from two UK trials, COV001 and COV002, one of which was a single-blind randomized controlled phase 2/3 trial testing AZD1222 (ChAdOx1 nCoV-19) in healthy adults. For TCRbeta chain sequencing, PBMC samples from trial participants were taken at day 0 and at day 28 after the second dose. A word on this clone: The antigen it recognizes is unknown. No base-level quality is on record; no much larger clone is a single base apart.

The V and J genes are TRBV10-3 and TRBJ1-2, with 8 middle bases fitting TRBD1. This sequence originates from an adult in good health. The sequencing here drew on peripheral blood, taken on day 0 of AZD1222 vaccination. The DNA sequence reads TGTGCCATCAGTGAGTACGCAGGACAGGGCTCTGACTACACCTTC. Its protein is CAISEYAGQGSDYTF.